This TCR beta chain was identified in a study of cytomegalovirus exposure and HLA in healthy donors. General observations from the study: Some public TCRs appeared in many individuals, while most sequences were rare. CMV serostatus was the sole immune exposure information available.

Amplification used 60 Vbeta primers and 13 Jbeta primers. The table came from immunoSEQ multiplex PCR; TCRdb's copy has only in-frame clones and leaves some out. Among more than 140,000 clones listed, over 60% were seen once. As regards this clone: The antigen is unknown.

V was trimmed by 5 bases and J by 3 bases, leaving 14 bases between them. The CDR3 runs 15 residues. CDR1 SNHLY and CDR2 FYNNEI come from the germline V gene. The chain recombines TRBV2 with TRBJ1-3, with D perhaps matching TRBD1 (6 bases). The clonotype comes from a woman aged 30 to 39 in good health and CMV-seropositive. Specimen: PBMCs. The CDR3 here is CASSPDRSFGNTIYF. For the CDR3, the DNA is TGTGCCAGCAGTCCCGACAGGAGCTTTGGAAACACCATATATTTT.